This note documents a single T cell receptor (beta chain) sequence. This sample stems from a study of shared T cell receptors in the human thymus. This CDR3 has 13 residues. The V and J ends lost 4 bases and 7 bases respectively, with 13 bases between them. Germline CDR1 is MGHRA and CDR2 is YSYEKL. Some clones are missing from TCRdb's copy, which holds only in-frame ones; the method was immunoSEQ multiplex PCR. The data show about 380,000 clones, approximately 95% seen once. The clonotype was recovered from a human donor. The specimen was thymocytes. The chain has TRBV4-1 and TRBJ1-1, with D possibly being TRBD1 (5 bases). The CDR3 is CASSRRGDHEAFF. The CDR3 region has the DNA TGCGCCAGCAGCCGTCGAGGGGACCATGAAGCTTTCTTT.